This T cell receptor (beta chain) emerged from a study of OX40 agonist ivuxolimab in advanced cancers. The study, taken as a whole, reports: At 0.1 to 3.0 mg/kg and by week 6, clonal expansion occurred in CD4+ and CD8+ blood T cells.

To note about this clone: The antigen remains unidentified.

Clones were sequenced by immunoSEQ multiplex PCR, and TCRdb holds only the in-frame ones, with some missing. The table has roughly 11,000 clones, approximately 69% seen once. V was pared by 2 bases and J by 2 bases, with 7 bases between. Germline CDR1 and CDR2: SGHTA and FQGTGA. The CDR3 runs 14 residues. The sample consisted of CD4+ or CD8+ T cells sorted from blood, taken in a trial of the OX40 agonist ivuxolimab. The chain combines TRBV7-3 with TRBJ1-3; no clear D. The clonotype originates from an adult with an advanced solid tumor such as melanoma, head and neck, liver or kidney cancer. CDR3 DNA: TGTGCCAGCAGCTTAGACGCAACTGGAAACACCATATATTTT. Amino acids: CASSLDATGNTIYF.